Listed here are 14 T cell receptor beta chains from one sample, sequenced in a study of blood T cell repertoires in COVID-19. The repertoire was sequenced with immunoSEQ multiplex PCR; TCRdb's copy has only in-frame clones and lacks some. The sample carries roughly 260,000 clones, 91% recorded once. The sequencing input was peripheral blood. All receptors come from a person between 18 and 30 years old with COVID-19, enrolled during active disease.

This chain's CDR3 is CASSAGQGAYNEQFF. CDR3 DNA: TGTGCCAGCAGCGCCGGACAGGGCGCCTACAATGAGCAGTTCTTC. The V gene is TRBV9, the J gene TRBJ2-1; the match to TRBD1 covers 8 bases. CDR1 is SGDLS and CDR2 is YYNGEE in the germline V gene. V shed 3 bases, J shed 2 bases, and the junction held 4 bases outside the gene matches. This CDR3 has 15 residues.

V is TRBV10-1 and J is TRBJ2-3, with TRBD1 matching over 8 bases. The CDR3 contains 16 residues. Per the germline V gene, CDR1 is WNHNN and CDR2 is SYGVQD (reference sequence). V shed 2 bases and J 4 bases; nucleotides not matched to a gene: 8. The CDR3 here is CASSERWTGRPDTQYF. The CDR3 DNA is TGCGCCAGCAGTGAGCGATGGACAGGGAGGCCAGATACGCAGTATTTT.

The genes are TRBV11-2 and TRBJ2-1, with a tentative D call TRBD2 (5 bases). Germline V gene sequence: CDR1 SGHAT, CDR2 FQNNGV. The CDR3 is 13 residues long. Trimming left V 4 bases short and J 8 bases short, with 12 bases between. The CDR3 DNA reads as TGTGCCAGCAGCTCTTCATTCGGGGATGAGCAGTTCTTC. Translation gives CASSSSFGDEQFF.

CDR3 nucleotides: TGTGCCAGCAGCTTGGATGTCTCCACCGGGGAGCTGTTTTTT. This codes for CASSLDVSTGELFF. The chain couples TRBV5-6 to TRBJ2-2, with unresolved D. The V gene's germline CDR1 is SGHDT and CDR2 YYEEEE. This CDR3 is built from 14 residues. Trimming shortened V by 0 bases and J by 4 bases, and 7 bases separated the two germline ends.

The chain has TRBV11-1 and TRBJ2-7; D is unresolved. The CDR3 covers 11 residues. Trimming removed 2 bases from V and 8 bases from J, with 7 bases in between. Germline CDR1 reads SGHAT; CDR2 reads FQDESV (reference sequence). The CDR3 loop reads CASSLPGKQYF. The DNA of the CDR3 is TGTGCCAGCAGCTTACCCGGTAAGCAGTACTTC.

The chain combines TRBV4-1 with TRBJ2-3; 8 positions agree with TRBD1. Trimming cost V 8 bases and J 2 bases; bases outside gene matches: 9. This CDR3 has 15 residues. Per germline, CDR1 MGHRA and CDR2 YSYEKL. DNA of the CDR3: TGCGCCAGCCGGCCTCCCAGGGGGCCCACAGATACGCAGTATTTT. It yields the protein CASRPPRGPTDTQYF.

This clone was detected only once. The V gene is TRBV7-8, the J gene TRBJ2-3; 9 bases agree with TRBD1. This CDR3 is 16 amino acids long. Germline CDR1 is SGHVS and CDR2 is FQNEAQ. V gave up 5 bases and J gave up 6 bases; unmatched junction bases: 12. The CDR3 DNA reads TGTGCCAGCAGCGCTAAGCCCGCCGACAGGGGGGATACGCAGTATTTT. It yields the protein CASSAKPADRGDTQYF.

This clone was picked up one time. This sequence joins TRBV5-1 and TRBJ2-1, with 9 bases aligning to TRBD2. Germline CDR1 reads SGHRS; CDR2 reads YFSETQ. This CDR3 comprises 16 residues. With V trimmed by 4 bases and J by 4 bases, 9 bases remained unmatched. The CDR3 region has the DNA TGCGCCAGCAGCCGTAGCGGGAGCACCACGTACAATGAGCAGTTCTTC. This translates into CASSRSGSTTYNEQFF.

The chain carries TRBV19 and TRBJ2-1, with D perhaps TRBD1 (6 bases). This CDR3 is 11 amino acids long. Trimming removed 8 bases from V and 8 bases from J, with 10 bases in between. The germline gives CDR1 LNHDA, CDR2 SQIVND (reference sequence). CDR3 bases: TGTGCCAGTCTCAGGGGTTATGAGCAGTTCTTC. Its protein is CASLRGYEQFF.

This chain connects TRBV4-2 to TRBJ2-3, with D perhaps TRBD1 (5 bases). CDR1 is LGHNA, CDR2 YNFKEQ, per germline. Trimming cost V 1 base and J 6 bases, with 14 bases left between them. The CDR3 is 15 residues long. The CDR3 region is CASSQVGQGGDTQYF. In nucleotides, the CDR3 is TGTGCCAGCAGCCAAGTCGGGCAGGGCGGCGATACGCAGTATTTT.

This clone was detected only once. The chain uses TRBV12-5 and TRBJ2-6, with D maybe TRBD1 (6 bases). CDR3 length: 15 residues. Deletions cut 4 bases from V and 0 bases from J, with 7 bases between. Germline V gives CDR1 LGHNT, CDR2 FRNRAP. DNA for the CDR3: TGTGCTAGTGGTTGGGACAACTCTGGGGCCAACGTCCTGACTTTC. Translating it yields CASGWDNSGANVLTF.

The chain joins TRBV27 to TRBJ2-7; TRBD1 agrees at 8 bases. Looked up from germline, CDR1 is MNHEY and CDR2 is SMNVEV (reference sequence). This CDR3 has 13 amino acids. V was pared by 3 bases and J by 4 bases, with 2 bases of the junction left unmatched. The CDR3 DNA sequence: TGTGCCAGCAGTTTTGGACAGGGATACGAGCAGTACTTC. Protein: CASSFGQGYEQYF.

This chain links TRBV12-3 or TRBV12-4 with TRBJ2-1; 9 positions match TRBD2. The CDR3 contains 13 residues. V lost 6 bases, J lost 8 bases, and 5 bases stayed unmatched. The CDR3 here is CASRIAGVYEQFF. The CDR3 DNA sequence: TGTGCCAGCAGGATAGCGGGAGTATATGAGCAGTTCTTC.

The CDR3 reads CAATGRTEAFF. The CDR3 DNA reads as TGTGCTGCAACAGGGCGGACTGAAGCTTTCTTT. The V call is TRBV6-5, the J call TRBJ1-1; a possible D gene is TRBD1 (6 bases). The CDR3 runs to 11 residues. Germline V gene data show CDR1 as MNHEY and CDR2 as SVGAGI.